The rows below give T cell receptor beta chains drawn from one sample of a study of blood T cells in healthy people across ages. TCRdb re-analysed the 5' RACE reads in MiXCR, keeping a single row per CDR3 protein. This sample has approximately 800,000 distinct CDR3 sequences; 20% to 25% occur once, and the top ten carry approximately 3.7%. These data also featured in a second study, about T cells of mothers and their children.

Sequenced: blood. The receptors originated from a boy aged 5-17 years in good health. The CDR3 runs from the conserved cysteine through the conserved F or W. The D gene is left open where the match is weak. The size entry is marked missing in some rows and otherwise reads once, few, many or a size class.

j_call: TRBJ2-4; clone_size: many; v_call: TRBV5-1; d_call: NA; cdr3_nt: TGCGCCAGCAGCTGGGGACGGATGGACAAAAACATTCAGTACTTC; cdr3_aa: CASSWGRMDKNIQYF
j_call: TRBJ2-3; clone_size: NA; v_call: TRBV7-2; d_call: NA; cdr3_nt: TGTGCCAGCAGCTCGCTTGGGGCGTGGAGGGCGTCCCCAGATACGCAGTATTTT; cdr3_aa: CASSSLGAWRASPDTQYF
j_call: TRBJ2-4; clone_size: few; v_call: TRBV18; d_call: NA; cdr3_nt: TGTGCCAGCTCACCGCCCGGTAGAGGGAACATTCAGTACTTC; cdr3_aa: CASSPPGRGNIQYF
j_call: TRBJ2-5; clone_size: few; v_call: TRBV20-1; d_call: TRBD2; cdr3_nt: TGCAGTGCTCAGGCGGCGGGGGTAAAGACCCAGTACTTC; cdr3_aa: CSAQAAGVKTQYF
j_call: TRBJ1-5; clone_size: NA; v_call: TRBV20-1; d_call: NA; cdr3_nt: TGCAGTGTCAGAGTCCCGGAAGGGGCTAATCAGCCCCAGCATTTT; cdr3_aa: CSVRVPEGANQPQHF
j_call: TRBJ2-5; clone_size: NA; v_call: TRBV7-9; d_call: NA; cdr3_nt: TGTGCCAGCAGCTTAGAAGTGGGGGTCGGGGAGACCCAGTACTTC; cdr3_aa: CASSLEVGVGETQYF
j_call: TRBJ2-5; clone_size: NA; v_call: TRBV28; d_call: NA; cdr3_nt: TGTGCCAGCAGTTTACGACTAGGGGGGCCCTACAATGAGCAGTCCTTC; cdr3_aa: CASSLRLGGPYNEQSF
j_call: TRBJ2-2; clone_size: few; v_call: TRBV12-3/TRBV12-4; d_call: TRBD2; cdr3_nt: TGTGCCAGCAGCCTCGGAGCGGGAGGGCCGAGCGGGGAGCTGTTTTTT; cdr3_aa: CASSLGAGGPSGELFF
j_call: TRBJ2-7; clone_size: few; v_call: TRBV7-9; d_call: NA; cdr3_nt: TGTGCCAGCAGCTCGCAGGGGGGTACCTACGAGCAGTACTTC; cdr3_aa: CASSSQGGTYEQYF
j_call: TRBJ1-1; clone_size: few; v_call: TRBV12-3/TRBV12-4; d_call: TRBD1; cdr3_nt: TGTGCCAGCAGTTTAGACCGGGACAGGGGGCCTGAAGCTTTCTTT; cdr3_aa: CASSLDRDRGPEAFF
j_call: TRBJ2-7; clone_size: NA; v_call: TRBV2; d_call: TRBD1; cdr3_nt: TGTGCCAGCACCCAGGGACAGGGGAACACCTACGAGCAGTACTTC; cdr3_aa: CASTQGQGNTYEQYF
j_call: TRBJ2-2; clone_size: few; v_call: TRBV6-5; d_call: NA; cdr3_nt: TGTGCCAGCAGTTACTCGAACCAGGCGGAAGGGGAGCTGCTTTTT; cdr3_aa: CASSYSNQAEGELLF
j_call: TRBJ1-2; clone_size: few; v_call: TRBV25-1; d_call: NA; cdr3_nt: TGTGCCAGCACTCCCGGGACGAGCTATGGCTACACCTTC; cdr3_aa: CASTPGTSYGYTF
j_call: TRBJ1-5; clone_size: few; v_call: TRBV6-1; d_call: NA; cdr3_nt: TGTGCCAGCAGTGGCCGCGGTAGCAATCAGCCCCAGCATTTT; cdr3_aa: CASSGRGSNQPQHF